The clone carrying this TCR beta chain appeared many times. Its antigen is unidentified. The data are from a study of T-cell reconstitution after alpha-beta-depleted transplantation in children. Study-level findings and limits: It was surviving recipient T cells and thymic progenitors that gave some patients high TCRbeta diversity at day 60. Expanded graft clones numbering several hundred reportedly gave rise to alpha-beta T cells about two months after transplant.

The germline V gene has CDR1 SGHVS and CDR2 FQNEAQ. After removal of 4 bases from V and 5 bases from J, the junction contained 10 bases not matched to a gene. This CDR3 has 15 residues. The TCRbeta library incorporated unique molecular identifiers. TCRdb processed the PCR reads anew with MiXCR; each CDR3 protein has one entry. The sample records under 50,000 distinct CDR3 sequences, nearly 9.5% being singletons. The sequence derives from a male patient aged 2-9 years who had a stem cell transplant for chronic granulomatous disease, so the T cells may come from the graft donor. The chain is built from TRBV7-8 and TRBJ1-1, with 7 bases identical to TRBD1. The sequencing used PBMCs, mostly from graft donor cells, collected 60 days after TCRalphabeta/CD19-depleted stem cell transplant. CDR3 region: CASSSKYDRVTEAFF. As DNA, the CDR3 is TGTGCCAGCAGCTCAAAATACGACAGGGTGACTGAAGCTTTCTTT.